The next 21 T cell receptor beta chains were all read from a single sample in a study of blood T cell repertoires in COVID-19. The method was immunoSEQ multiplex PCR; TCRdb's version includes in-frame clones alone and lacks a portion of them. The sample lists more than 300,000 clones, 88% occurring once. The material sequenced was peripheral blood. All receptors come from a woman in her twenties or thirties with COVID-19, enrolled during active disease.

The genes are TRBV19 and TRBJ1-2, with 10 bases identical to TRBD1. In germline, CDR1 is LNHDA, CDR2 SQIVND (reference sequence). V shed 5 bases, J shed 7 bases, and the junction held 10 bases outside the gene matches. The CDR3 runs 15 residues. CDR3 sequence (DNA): TGTGCCAGTAGTGCCATGACAGGGGGCGCCTCTGGCTACACCTTC. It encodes CASSAMTGGASGYTF.

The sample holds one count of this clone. The CDR3 sequence is CASSQDRGAGGNTIYF. In nucleotides, the CDR3 is TGCGCCAGCAGCCAAGATAGGGGCGCGGGGGGAAACACCATATATTTT. J is TRBJ1-3 and V is TRBV4-1, with D perhaps TRBD1 (5 bases). CDR3 size: 16 residues. CDR1 and CDR2 from the germline V gene are MGHRA and YSYEKL. Trimming removed 0 bases at V and 4 bases at J, with 13 bases between.

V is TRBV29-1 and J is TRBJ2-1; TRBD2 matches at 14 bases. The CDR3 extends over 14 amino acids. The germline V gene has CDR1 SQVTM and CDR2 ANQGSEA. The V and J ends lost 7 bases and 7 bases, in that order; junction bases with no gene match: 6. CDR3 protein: CSASGTSGGNEQFF. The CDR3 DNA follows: TGCAGCGCCTCCGGGACTAGCGGGGGAAATGAGCAGTTCTTC.

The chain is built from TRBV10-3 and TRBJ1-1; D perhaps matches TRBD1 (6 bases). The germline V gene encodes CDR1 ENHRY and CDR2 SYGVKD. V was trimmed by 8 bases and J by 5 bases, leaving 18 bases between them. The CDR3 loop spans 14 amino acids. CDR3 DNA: TGTGCCATCGATAGTACAGGGCTGGGAACTGAAGCTTTCTTT. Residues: CAIDSTGLGTEAFF.

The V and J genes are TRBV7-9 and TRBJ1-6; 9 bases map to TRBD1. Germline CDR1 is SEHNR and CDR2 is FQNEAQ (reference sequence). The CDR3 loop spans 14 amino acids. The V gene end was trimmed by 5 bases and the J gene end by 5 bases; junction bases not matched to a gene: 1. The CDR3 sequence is CASSRTGDNSPLHF. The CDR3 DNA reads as TGTGCCAGCAGCCGGACAGGGGATAATTCACCCCTCCACTTT.

CDR3: CASSPGHKETQYF. In nucleotides, the CDR3 is TGTGCCAGCAGTCCGGGACATAAAGAGACCCAGTACTTC. The chain employs TRBV6-2 or TRBV6-3 and TRBJ2-5; D is perhaps TRBD1 (6 bases). This CDR3 has 13 residues. Trimming left V 5 bases short and J 3 bases short, with 10 bases between. Germline V gene lookup returns CDR1 MNHEY and CDR2 SVGEGT.

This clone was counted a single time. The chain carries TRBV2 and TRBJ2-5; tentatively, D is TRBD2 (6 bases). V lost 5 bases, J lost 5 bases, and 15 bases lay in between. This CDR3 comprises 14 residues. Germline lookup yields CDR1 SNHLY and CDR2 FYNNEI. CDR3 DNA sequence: TGTGCCAGCAGTTACGGGGGTATTGGGGAGACCCAGTACTTC. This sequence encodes CASSYGGIGETQYF.

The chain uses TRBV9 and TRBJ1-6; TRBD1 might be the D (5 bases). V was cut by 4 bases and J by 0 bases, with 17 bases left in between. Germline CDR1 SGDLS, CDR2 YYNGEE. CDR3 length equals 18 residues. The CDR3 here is CASSPGGSGSSYNSPLHF. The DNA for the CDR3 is TGTGCCAGCAGCCCCGGGGGTAGCGGGAGCTCCTATAATTCACCCCTCCACTTT.

CDR3 loop: CASSRRDSFSGNTIYF. CDR3 DNA: TGTGCCAGCAGCCGCCGGGACAGCTTCTCTGGAAACACCATATATTTT. The chain carries TRBV7-9 and TRBJ1-3; 7 bases line up with TRBD1. The CDR3 consists of 16 residues. The V gene's germline CDR1 is SEHNR and CDR2 FQNEAQ (reference sequence). V trimming: 5 bases; J trimming: 0 bases; junction bases outside the gene matches: 7.

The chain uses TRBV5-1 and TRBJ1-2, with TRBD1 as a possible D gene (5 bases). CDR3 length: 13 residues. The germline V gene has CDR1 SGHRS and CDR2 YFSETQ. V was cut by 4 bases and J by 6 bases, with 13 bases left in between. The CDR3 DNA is TGCGCCAGCAGCCTTTCAGGAGGGGATGGCTACACCTTC. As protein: CASSLSGGDGYTF.

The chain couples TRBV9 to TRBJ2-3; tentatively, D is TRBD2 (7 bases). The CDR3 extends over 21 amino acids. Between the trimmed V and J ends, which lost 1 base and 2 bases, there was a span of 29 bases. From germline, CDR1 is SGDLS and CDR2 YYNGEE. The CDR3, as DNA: TGTGCCAGCAGCGTAACAGAGGGGGATAAGGGACTACGATTGAACACAGATACGCAGTATTTT. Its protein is CASSVTEGDKGLRLNTDTQYF.

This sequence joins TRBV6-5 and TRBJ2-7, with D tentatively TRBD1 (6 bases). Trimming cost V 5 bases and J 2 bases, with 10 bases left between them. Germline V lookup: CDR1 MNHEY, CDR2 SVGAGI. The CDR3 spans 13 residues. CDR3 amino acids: CASSHRDTYEQYV. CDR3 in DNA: TGTGCCAGCAGTCACCGGGACACCTACGAGCAGTACGTC.

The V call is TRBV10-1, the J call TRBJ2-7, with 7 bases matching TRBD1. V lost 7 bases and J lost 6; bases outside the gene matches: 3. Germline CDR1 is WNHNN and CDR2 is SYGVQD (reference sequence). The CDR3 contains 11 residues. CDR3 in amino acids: CASTGTVEQYV. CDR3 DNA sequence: TGCGCCAGCACCGGGACAGTCGAGCAGTACGTC.

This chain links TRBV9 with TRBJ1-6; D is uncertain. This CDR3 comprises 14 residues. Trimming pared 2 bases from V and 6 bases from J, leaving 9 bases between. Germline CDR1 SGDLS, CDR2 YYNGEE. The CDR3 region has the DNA TGTGCCAGCAGCGTGGGAGGGTCTAATTCACCCCTCCACTTT. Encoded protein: CASSVGGSNSPLHF.

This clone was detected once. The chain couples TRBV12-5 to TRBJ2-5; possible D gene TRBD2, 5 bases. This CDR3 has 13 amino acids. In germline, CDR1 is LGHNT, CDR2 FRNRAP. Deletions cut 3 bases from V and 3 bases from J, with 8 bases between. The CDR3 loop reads CASGLSGEETQYF. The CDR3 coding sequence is TGTGCTAGTGGTTTATCCGGGGAAGAGACCCAGTACTTC.

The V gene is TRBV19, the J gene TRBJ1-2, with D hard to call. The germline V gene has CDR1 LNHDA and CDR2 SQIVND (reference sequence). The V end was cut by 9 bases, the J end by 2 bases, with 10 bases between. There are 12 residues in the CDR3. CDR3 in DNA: TGTGCCAGCACCGGGAGAAACTATGGCTACACCTTC. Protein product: CASTGRNYGYTF.

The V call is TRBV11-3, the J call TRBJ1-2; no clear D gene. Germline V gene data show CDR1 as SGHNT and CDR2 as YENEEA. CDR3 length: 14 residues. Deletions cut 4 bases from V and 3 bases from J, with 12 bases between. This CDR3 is CASSSSGSYYGYTF. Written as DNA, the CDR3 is TGTGCCAGCAGCTCTAGTGGGAGTTACTATGGCTACACCTTC.

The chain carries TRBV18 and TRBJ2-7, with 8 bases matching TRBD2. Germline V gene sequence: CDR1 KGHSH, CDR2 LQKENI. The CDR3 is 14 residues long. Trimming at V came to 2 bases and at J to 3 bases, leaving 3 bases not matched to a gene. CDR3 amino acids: CASSPDRGGYEQYV. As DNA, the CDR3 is TGTGCCAGCTCACCAGACCGGGGGGGCTACGAGCAGTACGTC.

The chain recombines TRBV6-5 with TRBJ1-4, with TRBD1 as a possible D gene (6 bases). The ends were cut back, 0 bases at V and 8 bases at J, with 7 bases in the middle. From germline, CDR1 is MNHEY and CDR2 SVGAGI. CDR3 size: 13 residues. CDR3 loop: CASSYSQGEKLFF. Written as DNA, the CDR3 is TGTGCCAGCAGTTACTCCCAGGGGGAAAAACTGTTTTTT.

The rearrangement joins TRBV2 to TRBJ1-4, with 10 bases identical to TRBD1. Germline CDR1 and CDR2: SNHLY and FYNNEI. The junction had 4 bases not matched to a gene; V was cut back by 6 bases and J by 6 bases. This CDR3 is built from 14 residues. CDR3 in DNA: TGTGCCAGCAGGACCGGGACAGGGGATGAAAAACTGTTTTTT. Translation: CASRTGTGDEKLFF.

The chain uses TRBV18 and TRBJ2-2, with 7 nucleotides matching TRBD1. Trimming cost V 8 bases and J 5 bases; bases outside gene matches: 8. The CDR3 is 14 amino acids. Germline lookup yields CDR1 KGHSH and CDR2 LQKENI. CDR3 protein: CASTTGQGTGELFF. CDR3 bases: TGTGCCAGCACGACAGGGCAAGGGACCGGGGAGCTGTTTTTT.